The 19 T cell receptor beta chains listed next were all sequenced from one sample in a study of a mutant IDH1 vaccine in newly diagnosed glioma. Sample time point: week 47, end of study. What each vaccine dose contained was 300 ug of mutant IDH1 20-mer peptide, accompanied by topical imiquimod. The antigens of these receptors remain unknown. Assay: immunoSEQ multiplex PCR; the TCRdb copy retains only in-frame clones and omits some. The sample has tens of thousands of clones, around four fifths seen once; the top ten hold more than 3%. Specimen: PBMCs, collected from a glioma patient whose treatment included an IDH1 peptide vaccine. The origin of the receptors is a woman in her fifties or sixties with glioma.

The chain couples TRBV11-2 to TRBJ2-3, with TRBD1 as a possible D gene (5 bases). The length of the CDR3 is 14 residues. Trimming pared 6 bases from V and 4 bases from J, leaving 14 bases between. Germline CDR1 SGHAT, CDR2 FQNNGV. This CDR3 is CASRPVQGADTQYF. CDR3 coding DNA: TGTGCCAGCAGGCCCGTGCAGGGCGCAGATACGCAGTATTTT. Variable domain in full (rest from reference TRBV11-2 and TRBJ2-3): EAGVAQSPRYKIIEKRQSVAFWCNPISGHATLYWYQQILGQGPKLLIQFQNNGVVDDSQLPKDRFSAERLKGVDSTLKIQPAKLEDSAVYLCASRPVQGADTQYFGPGTRLTVL.

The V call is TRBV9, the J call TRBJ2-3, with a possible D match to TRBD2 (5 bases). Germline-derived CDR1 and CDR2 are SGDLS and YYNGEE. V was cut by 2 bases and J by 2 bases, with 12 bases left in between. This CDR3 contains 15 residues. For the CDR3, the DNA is TGTGCCAGCAGCGTTACTAGTTCATCCACAGATACGCAGTATTTT. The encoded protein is CASSVTSSSTDTQYF. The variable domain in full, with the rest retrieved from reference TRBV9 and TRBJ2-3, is DSGVTQTPKHLITATGQRVTLRCSPRSGDLSVYWYQQSLDQGLQFLIQYYNGEERAKGNILERFSAQQFPDLHSELNLSSLELGDSALYFCASSVTSSSTDTQYFGPGTRLTVL.

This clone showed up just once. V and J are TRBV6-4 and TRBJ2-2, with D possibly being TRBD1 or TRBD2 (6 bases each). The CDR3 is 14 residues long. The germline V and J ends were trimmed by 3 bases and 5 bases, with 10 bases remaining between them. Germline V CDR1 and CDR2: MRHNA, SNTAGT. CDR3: CASSEQGGTGELFF. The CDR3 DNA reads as TGTGCCAGCAGTGAACAGGGAGGAACCGGGGAGCTGTTTTTT.

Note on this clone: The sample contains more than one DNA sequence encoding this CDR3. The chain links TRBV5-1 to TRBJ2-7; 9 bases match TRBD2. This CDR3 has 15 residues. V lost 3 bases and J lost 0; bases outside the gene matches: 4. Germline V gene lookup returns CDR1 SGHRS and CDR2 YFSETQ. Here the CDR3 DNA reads TGCGCCAGCAGCTCTCTAGCGGGGAGCTCCTACGAGCAGTACTTC. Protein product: CASSSLAGSSYEQYF.

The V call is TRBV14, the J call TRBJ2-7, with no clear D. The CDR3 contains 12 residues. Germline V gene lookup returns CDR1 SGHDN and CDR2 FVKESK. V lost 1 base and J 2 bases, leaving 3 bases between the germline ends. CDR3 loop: CASSQGTYEQYF. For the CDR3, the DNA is TGTGCCAGCAGCCAAGGCACCTACGAGCAGTACTTC.

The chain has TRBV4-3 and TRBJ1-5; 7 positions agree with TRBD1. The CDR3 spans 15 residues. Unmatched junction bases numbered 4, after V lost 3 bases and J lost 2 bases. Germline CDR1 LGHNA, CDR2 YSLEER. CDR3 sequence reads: CASSQDGQGNQPQHF. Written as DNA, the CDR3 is TGCGCCAGCAGCCAGGACGGACAGGGCAATCAGCCCCAGCATTTT.

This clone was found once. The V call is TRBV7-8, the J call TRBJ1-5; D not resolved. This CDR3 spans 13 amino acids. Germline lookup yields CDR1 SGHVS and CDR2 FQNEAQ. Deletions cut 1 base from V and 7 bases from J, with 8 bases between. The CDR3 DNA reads TGTGCCAGCAGCTTAGAAGGGCGACAGCCCCAGCATTTT. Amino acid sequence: CASSLEGRQPQHF.

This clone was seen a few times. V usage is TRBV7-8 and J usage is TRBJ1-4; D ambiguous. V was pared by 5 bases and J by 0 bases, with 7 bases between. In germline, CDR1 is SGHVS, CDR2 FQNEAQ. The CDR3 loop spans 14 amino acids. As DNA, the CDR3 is TGTGCCAGCAGCAAGACGGCAACTAATGAAAAACTGTTTTTT. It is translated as CASSKTATNEKLFF.

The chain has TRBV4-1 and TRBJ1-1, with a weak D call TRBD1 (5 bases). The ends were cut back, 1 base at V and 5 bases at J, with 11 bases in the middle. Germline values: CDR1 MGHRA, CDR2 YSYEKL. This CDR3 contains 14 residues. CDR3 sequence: CASSQAGAGTEAFF. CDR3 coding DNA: TGCGCCAGCAGCCAAGCCGGGGCGGGTACTGAAGCTTTCTTT.

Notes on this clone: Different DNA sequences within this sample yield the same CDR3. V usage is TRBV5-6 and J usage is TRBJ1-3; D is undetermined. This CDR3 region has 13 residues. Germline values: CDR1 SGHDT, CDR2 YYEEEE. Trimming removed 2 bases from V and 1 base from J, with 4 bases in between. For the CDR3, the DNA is TGTGCCAGCAGCTTCGGATCTGGAAACACCATATATTTT. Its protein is CASSFGSGNTIYF.

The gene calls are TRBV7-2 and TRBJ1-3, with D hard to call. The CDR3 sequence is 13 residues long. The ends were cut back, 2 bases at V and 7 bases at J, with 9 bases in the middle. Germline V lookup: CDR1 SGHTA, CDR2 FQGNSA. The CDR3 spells CASSLSRSNTIYF. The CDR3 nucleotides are TGTGCCAGCAGCTTAAGCAGGTCCAACACCATATATTTT. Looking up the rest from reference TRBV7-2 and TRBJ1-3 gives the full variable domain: GAGVSQSPSNKVTEKGKDVELRCDPISGHTALYWYRQSLGQGLEFLIYFQGNSAPDKSGLPSDRFSAERTGGSVSTLTIQRTQQEDSAVYLCASSLSRSNTIYFGEGSWLTVV.

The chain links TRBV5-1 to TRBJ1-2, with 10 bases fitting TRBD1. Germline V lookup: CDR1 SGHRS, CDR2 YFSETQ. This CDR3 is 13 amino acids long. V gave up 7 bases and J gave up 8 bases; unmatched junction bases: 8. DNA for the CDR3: TGCGCCAGCGGATCCGGGACAGGGGACGGCTACACCTTC. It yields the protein CASGSGTGDGYTF.

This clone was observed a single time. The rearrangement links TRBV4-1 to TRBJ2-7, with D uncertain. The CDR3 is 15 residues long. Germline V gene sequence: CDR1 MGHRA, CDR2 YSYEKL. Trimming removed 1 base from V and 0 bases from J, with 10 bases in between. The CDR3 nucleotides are TGCGCCAGCAGCCAAGGAACAGAGAGCTCCTACGAGCAGTACTTC. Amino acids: CASSQGTESSYEQYF.

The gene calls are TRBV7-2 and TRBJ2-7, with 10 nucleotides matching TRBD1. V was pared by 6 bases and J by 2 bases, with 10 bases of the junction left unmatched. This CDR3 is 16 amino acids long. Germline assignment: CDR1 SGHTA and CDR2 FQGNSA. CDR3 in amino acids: CASRADRGPRPYEQYF. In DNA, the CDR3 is TGTGCCAGCAGGGCTGACAGGGGGCCACGGCCCTACGAGCAGTACTTC.

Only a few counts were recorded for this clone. The DNA of the CDR3 is TGCAGCGTTGTAAAAAACACTGAAGCTTTCTTT. Its translation: CSVVKNTEAFF. The chain couples TRBV29-1 to TRBJ1-1; D is uncertain. Germline V gene lookup returns CDR1 SQVTM and CDR2 ANQGSEA. Trimming shortened V by 4 bases and J by 2 bases, and 5 bases separated the two germline ends. This CDR3 contains 11 residues.

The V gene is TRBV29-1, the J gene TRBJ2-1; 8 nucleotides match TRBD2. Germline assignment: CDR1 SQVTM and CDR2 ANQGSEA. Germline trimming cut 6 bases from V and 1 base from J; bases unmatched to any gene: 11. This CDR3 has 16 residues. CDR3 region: CSVKSVGTRSYNEQFF. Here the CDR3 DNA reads TGCAGCGTAAAGTCAGTCGGGACTAGATCCTACAATGAGCAGTTCTTC.

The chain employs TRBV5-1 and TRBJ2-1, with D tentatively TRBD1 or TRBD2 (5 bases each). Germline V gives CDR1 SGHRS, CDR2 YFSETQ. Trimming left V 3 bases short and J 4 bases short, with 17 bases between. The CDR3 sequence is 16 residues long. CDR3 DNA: TGCGCCAGCAGCTGGGGACCGTCTGCTGGATACAATGAGCAGTTCTTC. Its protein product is CASSWGPSAGYNEQFF.

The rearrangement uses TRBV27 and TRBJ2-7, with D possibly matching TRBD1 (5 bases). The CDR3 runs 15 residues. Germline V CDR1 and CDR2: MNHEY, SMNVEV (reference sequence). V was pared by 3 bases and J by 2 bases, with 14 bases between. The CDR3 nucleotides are TGTGCCAGCAGTTTCCCGGGCAGGGAAGCCTACGAGCAGTACTTC. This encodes CASSFPGREAYEQYF.

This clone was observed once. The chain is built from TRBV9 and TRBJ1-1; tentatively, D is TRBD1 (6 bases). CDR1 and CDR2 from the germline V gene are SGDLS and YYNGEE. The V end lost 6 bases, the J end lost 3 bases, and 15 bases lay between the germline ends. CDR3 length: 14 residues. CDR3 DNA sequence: TGTGCCAGCAACCCCACAGGGCGGTACACTGAAGCTTTCTTT. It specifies CASNPTGRYTEAFF.